This TCR beta chain was captured by sequencing in a study of blood T cells in healthy people across ages. Study-level background: The template switching approach captured approximately one barcoded beta molecule for every two T cells.

CDR1 and CDR2 (germline): SGDLS, YYNGEE. This CDR3 is built from 15 residues. Trimming took off 2 bases at V and 1 base at J, with 9 bases between the two ends. Combining a sample-barcoded 5' primer with a J-beta primer mix, a second PCR ran for about 7 to 11 cycles. One entry per CDR3 protein results from TCRdb running MiXCR on the 5' RACE reads. The repertoire holds fewer than 800,000 distinct CDR3 sequences, with about 52% as singletons. Peripheral blood samples of around 11 milliliters were drawn from each donor. At least 6.5 million PBMCs were isolated per sample. This chain uses TRBV9 with TRBJ1-4, with D possibly matching TRBD1 (5 bases). Sequenced input: blood. The sequence derives from an older woman in good health. DNA of the CDR3: TGTGCCAGCAGCGTTGGGGGACTAACTAATGAAAAACTGTTTTTT. Protein sequence: CASSVGGLTNEKLFF.